This T cell receptor (beta chain) comes out of a study of T cells in Graves' hyperthyroidism and ophthalmopathy. Whole-study results and caveats: Ophthalmopathy, which appeared later, was predicted by the model a median approximately 6 months before onset. The majority of expanded thyroid clonotypes above 0.001 also appeared in blood.

Clinical symptoms, serum thyroxine and TRAb, thyroid ultrasound and orbital computed tomography together formed the diagnostic basis. PBMCs were sourced from over 8.5 ml fresh peripheral blood. This clonotype was recorded many times. No antigen is known for it. Amplification yielded TCR beta CDR3 regions, with RNA transcripts as the source. First-round RT-PCR targeting the TCR CDR3 was performed with the HTBI primer set. From the multiplex PCR reads, TCRdb called clonotypes with MiXCR, one entry per CDR3 protein. The profile covers roughly 580,000 distinct CDR3 sequences, with approximately 15% appearing a single time and 5.5% to 7.5% taken by the ten largest. The material sequenced was blood. The sequence derives from a woman in her twenties or thirties with Graves' hyperthyroidism that later progressed to Graves' ophthalmopathy.

The CDR3 loop reads CASSVAEAGNNQPQHF. The CDR3 bases are TGTGCCAGCAGCGTCGCTGAAGCGGGAAACAATCAGCCCCAGCATTTT. The chain is built from TRBV5-5 and TRBJ1-5; D uncertain. V lost 4 bases to trimming and J lost 3 bases, with 17 bases between them. Germline V CDR1 and CDR2: SGHKS, YYEKEE (reference sequence). This CDR3 is 16 amino acids long.